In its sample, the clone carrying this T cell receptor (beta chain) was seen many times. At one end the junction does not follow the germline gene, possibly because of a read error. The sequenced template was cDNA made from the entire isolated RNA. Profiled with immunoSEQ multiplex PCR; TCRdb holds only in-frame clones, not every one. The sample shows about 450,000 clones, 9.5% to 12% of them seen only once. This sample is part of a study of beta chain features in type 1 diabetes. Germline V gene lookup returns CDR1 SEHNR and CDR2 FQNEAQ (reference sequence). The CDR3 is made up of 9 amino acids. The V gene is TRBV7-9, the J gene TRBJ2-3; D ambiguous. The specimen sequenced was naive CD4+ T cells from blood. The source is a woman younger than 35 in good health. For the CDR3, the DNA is TGTGCCAGCAGCTTAGGATCGCACTTT. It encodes CASSLGSHF.